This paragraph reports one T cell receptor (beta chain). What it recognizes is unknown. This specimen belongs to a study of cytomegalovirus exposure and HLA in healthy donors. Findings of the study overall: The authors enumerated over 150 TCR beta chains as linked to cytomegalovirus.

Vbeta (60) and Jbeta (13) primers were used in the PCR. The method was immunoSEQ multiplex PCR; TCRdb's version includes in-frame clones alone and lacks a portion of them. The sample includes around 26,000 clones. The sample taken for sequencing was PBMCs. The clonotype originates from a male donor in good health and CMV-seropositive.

This chain's CDR3 is CASRSRGTLIYEQYF. The CDR3 region has the DNA TGTGCCAGCCGGTCCCGCGGAACCTTAATCTACGAGCAGTACTTC. V is TRBV2 and J is TRBJ2-7; D is unclear. The length of the CDR3 is 15 residues. Germline V gene sequence: CDR1 SNHLY, CDR2 FYNNEI. Trimming pared 8 bases from V and 3 bases from J, leaving 20 bases between. The full variable domain, with the rest looked up from reference TRBV2 and TRBJ2-7, is EPEVTQTPSHQVTQMGQEVILRCVPISNHLYFYWYRQILGQKVEFLVSFYNNEISEKSEIFDDQFSVERPDGSNFTLKIRSTKLEDSAMYFCASRSRGTLIYEQYFGPGTRLTVT.